The source of this T cell receptor beta chain is a study of cytomegalovirus exposure and HLA in healthy donors. Primers: 60 Vbeta forward and 13 Jbeta reverse. Using immunoSEQ multiplex PCR, the repertoire was profiled, and TCRdb retains in-frame clones only, with some absent. Of roughly 130,000 clones in the sample, 65% to 90% were seen once. This TCR came from a girl under 10 years old in good health and CMV-seronegative. Sequencing input: PBMCs.

The DNA for the CDR3 is TGTGCCAGCAGTGTGACGGGATGGGCCGGGGAGCTGTTTTTT. It translates to CASSVTGWAGELFF. The chain recombines TRBV6-1 with TRBJ2-2; D might be TRBD2 (5 bases). The germline V and J ends were trimmed by 4 bases and 6 bases, with 12 bases remaining between them. The CDR3 totals 14 residues. CDR1 is MNHNS, CDR2 SASEGT, per germline.